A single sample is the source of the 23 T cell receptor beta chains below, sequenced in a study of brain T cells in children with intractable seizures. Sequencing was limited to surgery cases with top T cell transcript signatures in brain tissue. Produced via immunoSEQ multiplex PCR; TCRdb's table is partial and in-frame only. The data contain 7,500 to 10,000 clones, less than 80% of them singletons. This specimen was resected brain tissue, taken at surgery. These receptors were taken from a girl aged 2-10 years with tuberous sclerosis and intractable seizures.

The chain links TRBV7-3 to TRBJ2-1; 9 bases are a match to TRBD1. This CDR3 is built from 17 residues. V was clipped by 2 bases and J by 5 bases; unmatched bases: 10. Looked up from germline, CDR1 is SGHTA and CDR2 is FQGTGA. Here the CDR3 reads CASSLDRVGTGNNEQFF. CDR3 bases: TGTGCCAGCAGCTTAGATAGGGTAGGGACAGGGAACAATGAGCAGTTCTTC.

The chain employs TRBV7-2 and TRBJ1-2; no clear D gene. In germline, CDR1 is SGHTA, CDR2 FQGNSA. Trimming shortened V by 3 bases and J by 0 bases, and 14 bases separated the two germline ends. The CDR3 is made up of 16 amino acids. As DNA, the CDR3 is TGTGCCAGCAGCTTTATCGGTATTACAGCTAACTATGGCTACACCTTC. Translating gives CASSFIGITANYGYTF.

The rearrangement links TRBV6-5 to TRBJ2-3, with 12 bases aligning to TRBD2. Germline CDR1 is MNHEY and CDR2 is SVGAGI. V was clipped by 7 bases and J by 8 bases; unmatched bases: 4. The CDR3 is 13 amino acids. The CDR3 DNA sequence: TGTGCCAGCACTAGCGGGGGGGGTCTTACGCAGTATTTT. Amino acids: CASTSGGGLTQYF.

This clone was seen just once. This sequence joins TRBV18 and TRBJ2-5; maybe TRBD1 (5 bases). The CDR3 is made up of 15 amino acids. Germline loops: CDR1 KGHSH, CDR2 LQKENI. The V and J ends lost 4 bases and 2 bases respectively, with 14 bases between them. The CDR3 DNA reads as TGTGCCAGCTCACGAGACAGTGGGTTACAAGAGACCCAGTACTTC. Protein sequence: CASSRDSGLQETQYF.

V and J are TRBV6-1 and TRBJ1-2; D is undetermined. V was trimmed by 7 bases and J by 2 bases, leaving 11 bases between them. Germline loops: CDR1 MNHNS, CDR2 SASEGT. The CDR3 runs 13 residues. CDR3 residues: CASNPGRNYGYTF. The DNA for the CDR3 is TGTGCCAGCAATCCAGGCAGGAACTATGGCTACACCTTC.

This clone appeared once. In nucleotides, the CDR3 is TGTGCCTGGAGCGACTTCAACTCTGGAAACACCATATATTTT. It yields the protein CAWSDFNSGNTIYF. The chain recombines TRBV30 with TRBJ1-3; D unresolved. Looked up from germline, CDR1 is GTSNPN and CDR2 is SVGIG (reference sequence). The CDR3 spans 14 residues. V was trimmed by 3 bases and J by 0 bases, leaving 9 bases between them.

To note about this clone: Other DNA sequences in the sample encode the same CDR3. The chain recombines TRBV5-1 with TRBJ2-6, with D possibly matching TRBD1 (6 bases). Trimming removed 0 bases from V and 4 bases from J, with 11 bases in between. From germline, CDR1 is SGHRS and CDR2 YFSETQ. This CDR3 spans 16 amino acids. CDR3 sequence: CASSLGQEAGANVLTF. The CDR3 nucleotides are TGCGCCAGCAGCTTGGGACAGGAGGCCGGGGCCAACGTCCTGACTTTC. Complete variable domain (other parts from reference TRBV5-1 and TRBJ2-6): KAGVTQTPRYLIKTRGQQVTLSCSPISGHRSVSWYQQTPGQGLQFLFEYFSETQRNKGNFPGRFSGRQFSNSRSEMNVSTLELGDSALYLCASSLGQEAGANVLTFGAGSRLTVL.

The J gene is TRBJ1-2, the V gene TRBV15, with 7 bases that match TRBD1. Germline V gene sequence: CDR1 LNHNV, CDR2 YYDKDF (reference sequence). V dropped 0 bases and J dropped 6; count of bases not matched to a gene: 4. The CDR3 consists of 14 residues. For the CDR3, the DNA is TGTGCCACCAGCAGAGAATACAGGGGACATGGCTACACCTTC. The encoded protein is CATSREYRGHGYTF.

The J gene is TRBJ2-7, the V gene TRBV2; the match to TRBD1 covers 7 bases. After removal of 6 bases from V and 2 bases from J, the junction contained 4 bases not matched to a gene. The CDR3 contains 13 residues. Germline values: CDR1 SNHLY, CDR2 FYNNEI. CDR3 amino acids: CASRRQGPYEQYF. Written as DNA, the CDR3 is TGTGCCAGCAGGAGACAGGGCCCCTACGAGCAGTACTTC.

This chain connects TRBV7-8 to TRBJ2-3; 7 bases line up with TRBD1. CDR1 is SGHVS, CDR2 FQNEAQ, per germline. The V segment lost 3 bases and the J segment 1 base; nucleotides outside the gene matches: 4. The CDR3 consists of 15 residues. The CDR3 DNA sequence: TGTGCCAGCAGCTTCCGGGACAGACGCACAGATACGCAGTATTTT. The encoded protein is CASSFRDRRTDTQYF.

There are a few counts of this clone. CDR3 residues: CAISWGSYNEQFF. CDR3 DNA sequence: TGTGCCATCAGTTGGGGCTCCTACAATGAGCAGTTCTTC. The gene calls are TRBV10-3 and TRBJ2-1; no definite D call. This CDR3 has 13 residues. Germline V gene data show CDR1 as ENHRY and CDR2 as SYGVKD. Trimming removed 5 bases from V and 0 bases from J, with 5 bases in between.

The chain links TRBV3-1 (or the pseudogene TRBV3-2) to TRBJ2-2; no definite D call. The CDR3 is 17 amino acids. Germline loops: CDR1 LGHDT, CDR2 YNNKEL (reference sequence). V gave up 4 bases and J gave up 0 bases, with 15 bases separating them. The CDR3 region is CASSRGFSRTNTGELFF. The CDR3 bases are TGTGCCAGCAGCCGAGGTTTCAGCAGGACGAACACCGGGGAGCTGTTTTTT.

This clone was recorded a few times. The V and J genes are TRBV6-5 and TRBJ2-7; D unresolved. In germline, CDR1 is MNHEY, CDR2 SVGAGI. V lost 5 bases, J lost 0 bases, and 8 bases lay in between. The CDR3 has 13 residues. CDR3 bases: TGTGCCAGCAGTCTTGGGTTCTCCTACGAGCAGTACTTC. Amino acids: CASSLGFSYEQYF.

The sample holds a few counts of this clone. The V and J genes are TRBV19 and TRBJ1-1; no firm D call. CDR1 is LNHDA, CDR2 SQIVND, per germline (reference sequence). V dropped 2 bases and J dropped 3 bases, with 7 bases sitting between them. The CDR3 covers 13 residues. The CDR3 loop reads CASSIWADTEAFF. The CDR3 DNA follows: TGTGCCAGTAGTATATGGGCGGACACTGAAGCTTTCTTT. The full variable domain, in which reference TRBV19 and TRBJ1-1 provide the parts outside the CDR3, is DGGITQSPKYLFRKEGQNVTLSCEQNLNHDAMYWYRQDPGQGLRLIYYSQIVNDFQKGDIAEGYSVSREKKESFPLTVTSAQKNPTAFYLCASSIWADTEAFFGQGTRLTVV.

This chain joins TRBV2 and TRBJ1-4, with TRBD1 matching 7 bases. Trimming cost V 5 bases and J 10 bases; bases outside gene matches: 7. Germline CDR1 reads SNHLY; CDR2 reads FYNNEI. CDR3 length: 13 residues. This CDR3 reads CASSTTGDGKLFF. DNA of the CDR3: TGTGCCAGCAGTACCACAGGGGACGGAAAACTGTTTTTT.

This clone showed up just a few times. Here the CDR3 DNA reads TGTGCCAGCAGCGTAGACCTAGCGGGGGGCTCTTACAATGAGCAGTTCTTC. Its translation: CASSVDLAGGSYNEQFF. This chain connects TRBV9 to TRBJ2-1, with 11 bases lining up with TRBD2. This CDR3 spans 17 amino acids. V gave up 0 bases and J gave up 4 bases; unmatched junction bases: 6. Germline assignment: CDR1 SGDLS and CDR2 YYNGEE. Drawing the rest from reference TRBV9 and TRBJ2-1, the complete variable domain is DSGVTQTPKHLITATGQRVTLRCSPRSGDLSVYWYQQSLDQGLQFLIQYYNGEERAKGNILERFSAQQFPDLHSELNLSSLELGDSALYFCASSVDLAGGSYNEQFFGPGTRLTVL.

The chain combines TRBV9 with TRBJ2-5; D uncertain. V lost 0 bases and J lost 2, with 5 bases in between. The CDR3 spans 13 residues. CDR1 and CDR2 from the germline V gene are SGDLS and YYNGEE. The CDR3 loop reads CASSVEAQETQYF. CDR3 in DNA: TGTGCCAGCAGCGTAGAAGCTCAAGAGACCCAGTACTTC.

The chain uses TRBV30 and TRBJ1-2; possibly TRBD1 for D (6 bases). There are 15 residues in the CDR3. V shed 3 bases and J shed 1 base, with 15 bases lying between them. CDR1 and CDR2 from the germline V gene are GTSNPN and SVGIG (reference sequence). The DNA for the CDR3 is TGTGCCTGGAGGCCAGAGGGGGGGATTAACTATGGCTACACCTTC. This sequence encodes CAWRPEGGINYGYTF.

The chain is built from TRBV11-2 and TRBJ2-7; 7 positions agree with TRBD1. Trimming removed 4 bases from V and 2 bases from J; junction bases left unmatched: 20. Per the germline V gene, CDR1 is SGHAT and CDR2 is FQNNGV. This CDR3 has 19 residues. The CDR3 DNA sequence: TGTGCCAGCAGCTCGCTACCGATCGGGACAGTTACATCGCCCTACGAGCAGTACTTC. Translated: CASSSLPIGTVTSPYEQYF.

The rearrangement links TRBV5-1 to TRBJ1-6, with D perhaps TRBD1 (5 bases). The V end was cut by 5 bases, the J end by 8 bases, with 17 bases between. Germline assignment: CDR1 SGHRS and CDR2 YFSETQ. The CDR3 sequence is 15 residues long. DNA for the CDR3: TGCGCCAGCAGAATAGGGGATCTTGGGGATTCACCCCTCCACTTT. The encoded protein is CASRIGDLGDSPLHF.

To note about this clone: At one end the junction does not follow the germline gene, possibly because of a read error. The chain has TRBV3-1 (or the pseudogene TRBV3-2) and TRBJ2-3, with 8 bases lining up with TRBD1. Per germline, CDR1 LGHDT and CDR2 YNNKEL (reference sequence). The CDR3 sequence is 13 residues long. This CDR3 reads CASLDRETGTQYF. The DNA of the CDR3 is TGTGCCAGCCTGGACAGGGAGACAGGTACGCAGTATTTT.

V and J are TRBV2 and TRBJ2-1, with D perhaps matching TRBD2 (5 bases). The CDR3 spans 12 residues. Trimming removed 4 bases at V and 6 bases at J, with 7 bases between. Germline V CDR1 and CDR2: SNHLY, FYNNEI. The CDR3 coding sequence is TGTGCCAGCAGTGTCGAGGGCAATGAGCAGTTCTTC. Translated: CASSVEGNEQFF. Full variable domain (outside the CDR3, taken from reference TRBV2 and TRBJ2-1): EPEVTQTPSHQVTQMGQEVILRCVPISNHLYFYWYRQILGQKVEFLVSFYNNEISEKSEIFDDQFSVERPDGSNFTLKIRSTKLEDSAMYFCASSVEGNEQFFGPGTRLTVL.

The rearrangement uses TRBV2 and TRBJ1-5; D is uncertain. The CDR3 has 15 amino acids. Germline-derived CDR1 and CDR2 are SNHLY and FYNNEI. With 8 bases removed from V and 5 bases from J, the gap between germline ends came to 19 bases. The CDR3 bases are TGTGCCAGCCAAGTTCAAGGGAAGTTCCATCAGCCCCAGCATTTT. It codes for CASQVQGKFHQPQHF. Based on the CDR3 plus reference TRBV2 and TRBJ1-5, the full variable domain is EPEVTQTPSHQVTQMGQEVILRCVPISNHLYFYWYRQILGQKVEFLVSFYNNEISEKSEIFDDQFSVERPDGSNFTLKIRSTKLEDSAMYFCASQVQGKFHQPQHFGDGTRLSIL.